The 32 T cell receptor beta chains below were found in one sample sequenced in a study of T cell changes during pregnancy in multiple sclerosis. Sequencing used immunoSEQ multiplex PCR; TCRdb keeps in-frame clones, though not all of them. The sample holds 80,000 or so clones, 92% seen once. This material consisted of peripheral blood, taken before pregnancy. The receptors derive from a female donor with multiple sclerosis, enrolled in a pregnancy study.

The chain couples TRBV19 to TRBJ1-1, with 7 bases fitting TRBD1. Germline CDR1 and CDR2: LNHDA and SQIVND (reference sequence). V shed 5 bases and J 7 bases; nucleotides not matched to a gene: 7. CDR3 size: 13 residues. CDR3: CASSFFRDSEAFF. The CDR3 DNA reads TGTGCCAGTAGTTTTTTCCGGGACAGTGAAGCTTTCTTT.

V is TRBV19 and J is TRBJ1-5; 8 nucleotides agree with TRBD1. Unmatched junction bases numbered 8, after V lost 4 bases and J lost 6 bases. The CDR3 loop spans 15 amino acids. Germline CDR1 reads LNHDA; CDR2 reads SQIVND (reference sequence). CDR3 nucleotide sequence: TGTGCCAGTAGTACATCCCAGACAGGGGTTCAGCCCCAGCATTTT. Protein product: CASSTSQTGVQPQHF.

This chain links TRBV19 with TRBJ2-2; D is possibly TRBD2 (6 bases). Germline V gene data show CDR1 as LNHDA and CDR2 as SQIVND (reference sequence). This CDR3 contains 16 residues. V was cut by 1 base and J by 0 bases, with 9 bases left in between. The CDR3 spells CASSIVSGANTGELFF. The CDR3 bases are TGTGCCAGTAGTATAGTCTCGGGGGCGAACACCGGGGAGCTGTTTTTT.

V gene TRBV6-5 combines with J gene TRBJ1-2; D unresolved. Trimming left V 0 bases short and J 7 bases short, with 9 bases between. This CDR3 contains 13 residues. Germline CDR1 and CDR2: MNHEY and SVGAGI. The CDR3 nucleotides read TGTGCCAGCAGTTACTCGTCGGGTGCTGGCTACACCTTC. Protein product: CASSYSSGAGYTF.

The rearrangement joins TRBV4-1 to TRBJ1-1, with D possibly being TRBD1 (6 bases). Germline loops: CDR1 MGHRA, CDR2 YSYEKL. V lost 2 bases to trimming and J lost 1 base, with 11 bases between them. This CDR3 is built from 15 residues. Written as DNA, the CDR3 is TGCGCCAGCAGCCAACAAGAGGGACAGAACACTGAAGCTTTCTTT. It specifies CASSQQEGQNTEAFF.

V is TRBV10-3 and J is TRBJ1-1; D remains ambiguous. The germline CDR1 and CDR2 sequences are ENHRY and SYGVKD. The CDR3 contains 13 residues. Trimming pared 8 bases from V and 1 base from J, leaving 11 bases between. The CDR3 bases are TGTGCCATCGCTAAAGGAGAGAACACTGAAGCTTTCTTT. Its translation: CAIAKGENTEAFF.

The chain carries TRBV10-3 and TRBJ2-2; D not resolved. The CDR3 extends over 11 amino acids. Germline CDR1 ENHRY, CDR2 SYGVKD. Trimming removed 6 bases at V and 4 bases at J, with 3 bases between. The CDR3 nucleotides are TGTGCCATCAGGGCCACCGGGGAGCTGTTTTTT. It specifies CAIRATGELFF.

This clone appeared once. V gene TRBV2 combines with J gene TRBJ1-4, with 7 bases that match TRBD1. After removal of 5 bases from V and 8 bases from J, the junction contained 8 bases not matched to a gene. Germline V gene lookup returns CDR1 SNHLY and CDR2 FYNNEI. The CDR3 runs to 14 residues. The CDR3 sequence is CASSHRDRGEKLFF. The CDR3 DNA reads TGTGCCAGCAGTCACCGGGACAGAGGCGAAAAACTGTTTTTT. The whole variable domain, filled in from reference TRBV2 and TRBJ1-4, reads EPEVTQTPSHQVTQMGQEVILRCVPISNHLYFYWYRQILGQKVEFLVSFYNNEISEKSEIFDDQFSVERPDGSNFTLKIRSTKLEDSAMYFCASSHRDRGEKLFFGSGTQLSVL.

This sequence joins TRBV5-6 and TRBJ2-3, with D possibly being TRBD2 (5 bases). Germline-derived CDR1 and CDR2 are SGHDT and YYEEEE. Trimming removed 5 bases at V and 4 bases at J, with 20 bases between. The CDR3 has 16 amino acids. The CDR3 sequence is CASRTTLAPIADTQYF. The CDR3 coding sequence is TGTGCCAGCAGGACTACCCTAGCACCCATAGCAGATACGCAGTATTTT.

V usage is TRBV7-9 and J usage is TRBJ2-1; TRBD1 matches at 9 bases. J gave up 8 bases and V 5 bases, and 4 bases lay outside the gene matches. Germline V gives CDR1 SEHNR, CDR2 FQNEAQ (reference sequence). CDR3 length equals 13 residues. CDR3 loop: CASSEDRGDEQFF. CDR3 coding DNA: TGTGCCAGCAGCGAGGACAGGGGTGATGAGCAGTTCTTC. The full variable domain, with the rest looked up from reference TRBV7-9 and TRBJ2-1, is DTGVSQNPRHKITKRGQNVTFRCDPISEHNRLYWYRQTLGQGPEFLTYFQNEAQLEKSRLLSDRFSAERPKGSFSTLEIQRTEQGDSAMYLCASSEDRGDEQFFGPGTRLTVL.

The J gene is TRBJ2-7, the V gene TRBV14, with D possibly being TRBD1 (6 bases). Germline assignment: CDR1 SGHDN and CDR2 FVKESK. This CDR3 has 15 residues. V was pared by 4 bases and J by 8 bases, with 21 bases between. CDR3 nucleotides: TGTGCCAGCAGCCGGACAGACCCCGTTGCTTGGAAGCAGTACTTC. It translates to CASSRTDPVAWKQYF.

The chain links TRBV7-8 to TRBJ1-5, with 7 nucleotides matching TRBD1. Germline V gene sequence: CDR1 SGHVS, CDR2 FQNEAQ. V trimming: 6 bases; J trimming: 5 bases; junction bases outside the gene matches: 4. CDR3 length equals 13 residues. The CDR3 nucleotides are TGTGCCAGCAGTCAGGGGGTGGATCAGCCCCAGCATTTT. Protein: CASSQGVDQPQHF.

The gene calls are TRBV6-5 and TRBJ1-2; D is perhaps TRBD1 (6 bases). The germline V gene has CDR1 MNHEY and CDR2 SVGAGI. The CDR3 covers 14 residues. Trimming stripped 7 bases from V and 6 bases from J, with 18 bases between. The CDR3 nucleotides read TGTGCCAGCAACCCGTTGGGGGCGGTAAATGGCTACACCTTC. It is translated as CASNPLGAVNGYTF.

The J gene is TRBJ1-4, the V gene TRBV19, with D unresolved. Germline assignment: CDR1 LNHDA and CDR2 SQIVND (reference sequence). V was clipped by 3 bases and J by 0 bases, with 11 bases between them. CDR3 length equals 16 residues. CDR3 sequence (DNA): TGTGCCAGTAGTATCCAGTTTGGAGCAACTAATGAAAAACTGTTTTTT. Protein sequence: CASSIQFGATNEKLFF.

This clone was detected only once. The J gene is TRBJ1-1, the V gene TRBV6-1; tentative D call: TRBD1 (6 bases). Trimming removed 3 bases from V and 0 bases from J, with 11 bases in between. The CDR3 covers 15 residues. The V gene's germline CDR1 is MNHNS and CDR2 SASEGT. This chain's CDR3 is CASSDRGGVNTEAFF. CDR3 nucleotides: TGTGCCAGCAGTGATAGGGGGGGCGTGAACACTGAAGCTTTCTTT.

The gene calls are TRBV6-1 and TRBJ2-3, with 7 nucleotides matching TRBD2. This CDR3 is built from 14 residues. The V segment lost 3 bases and the J segment 5 bases; nucleotides outside the gene matches: 5. The germline CDR1 and CDR2 sequences are MNHNS and SASEGT. This chain's CDR3 is CASSEGGGKDTQYF. The CDR3 DNA sequence: TGTGCCAGCAGTGAGGGCGGGGGAAAAGATACGCAGTATTTT.

This rearrangement joins TRBV29-1 to TRBJ1-1, with D hard to call. Per the germline V gene, CDR1 is SQVTM and CDR2 is ANQGSEA. CDR3 length: 13 amino acids. V shed 4 bases and J shed 0 bases, with 9 bases lying between them. The CDR3 reads CSVVTPMNTEAFF. In DNA, the CDR3 is TGCAGCGTTGTGACTCCGATGAACACTGAAGCTTTCTTT. Complete variable domain (other parts from reference TRBV29-1 and TRBJ1-1): SAVISQKPSRDICQRGTSLTIQCQVDSQVTMMFWYRQQPGQSLTLIATANQGSEATYESGFVIDKFPISRPNLTFSTLTVSNMSPEDSSIYLCSVVTPMNTEAFFGQGTRLTVV.

The chain couples TRBV13 to TRBJ2-7; 9 bases match TRBD2. The CDR3 has 16 amino acids. V gave up 1 base and J gave up 0 bases; unmatched junction bases: 4. Germline loops: CDR1 PRHDT, CDR2 FYEKMQ (reference sequence). For the CDR3, the DNA is TGTGCCAGCAGCTTAGCTGGCGGGGGGGACTCCTACGAGCAGTACTTC. Translated: CASSLAGGGDSYEQYF.

This chain joins TRBV13 and TRBJ1-3, with unresolved D. CDR1 is PRHDT, CDR2 FYEKMQ, per germline (reference sequence). With 0 bases removed from V and 0 bases from J, the gap between germline ends came to 15 bases. The CDR3 is made up of 18 amino acids. CDR3 amino acids: CASSLGQQDHYSGNTIYF. The CDR3 DNA is TGTGCCAGCAGCTTAGGACAGCAAGACCATTACTCTGGAAACACCATATATTTT.

V gene TRBV27 combines with J gene TRBJ2-1; 10 bases agree with TRBD2. CDR3 size: 15 residues. CDR1 MNHEY and CDR2 SMNVEV come from the germline V gene (reference sequence). V dropped 2 bases and J dropped 6; count of bases not matched to a gene: 4. CDR3 residues: CASSLGTSVGNEQFF. In nucleotides, the CDR3 is TGTGCCAGCAGTTTAGGGACTAGCGTTGGCAATGAGCAGTTCTTC.

The J gene is TRBJ1-5, the V gene TRBV6-1; D unclear. There are 17 residues in the CDR3. From germline, CDR1 is MNHNS and CDR2 SASEGT. Trimming pared 2 bases from V and 0 bases from J, leaving 14 bases between. CDR3 loop: CASSELRGAYSNQPQHF. Here the CDR3 DNA reads TGTGCCAGCAGTGAATTGAGAGGAGCTTATAGCAATCAGCCCCAGCATTTT.

The genes are TRBV30 and TRBJ1-2, with D hard to call. V was cut by 3 bases and J by 0 bases, with 8 bases left in between. The CDR3 totals 13 residues. The germline V gene has CDR1 GTSNPN and CDR2 SVGIG (reference sequence). The CDR3: CAWSGGSNYGYTF. In DNA, the CDR3 is TGTGCCTGGAGCGGTGGTTCTAACTATGGCTACACCTTC.

The rearrangement uses TRBV6-5 and TRBJ1-1, with a weak D call TRBD1 (5 bases). CDR1 is MNHEY and CDR2 is SVGAGI in the germline V gene. V was clipped by 6 bases and J by 5 bases, with 7 bases between them. The CDR3 extends over 11 amino acids. CDR3 protein: CASSQGTEAFF. CDR3 nucleotides: TGTGCCAGCAGCCAGGGAACTGAAGCTTTCTTT.

The rearrangement uses TRBV13 and TRBJ2-1; 9 nucleotides agree with TRBD2. CDR1 is PRHDT and CDR2 is FYEKMQ in the germline V gene (reference sequence). J gave up 2 bases and V 5 bases, and 10 bases lay outside the gene matches. The CDR3 runs to 17 residues. The CDR3 sequence is CASSLRTGTSPYNEQFF. DNA for the CDR3: TGTGCCAGCAGCCTCCGAACCGGGACTAGCCCCTACAATGAGCAGTTCTTC.

The gene calls are TRBV5-4 and TRBJ1-4; perhaps TRBD1 as D (6 bases). The germline gives CDR1 SGHNT, CDR2 YYREEE (reference sequence). V lost 6 bases, J lost 7 bases, and 19 bases lay in between. CDR3 size: 15 residues. Written as DNA, the CDR3 is TGTGCCAGCACCGATGCAGGGGCAGGTCGTGAAAAACTGTTTTTT. Amino acids: CASTDAGAGREKLFF.

This chain connects TRBV9 to TRBJ2-1, with 9 bases identical to TRBD1. Germline CDR1 and CDR2: SGDLS and YYNGEE. The CDR3 is made up of 14 amino acids. V shed 6 bases, J shed 6 bases, and the junction held 7 bases outside the gene matches. The CDR3 reads CASNDRGIGNEQFF. DNA for the CDR3: TGTGCCAGCAACGACAGGGGGATCGGCAATGAGCAGTTCTTC.

The gene calls are TRBV10-3 and TRBJ2-3; weak D call: TRBD2 (5 bases). Between the trimmed V and J ends, which lost 5 bases and 0 bases, there was a span of 9 bases. Germline-derived CDR1 and CDR2 are ENHRY and SYGVKD. CDR3 length: 14 residues. CDR3 in amino acids: CAISNGRSTDTQYF. CDR3 coding DNA: TGTGCCATCAGTAATGGGAGAAGCACAGATACGCAGTATTTT.

This clone was recorded only once. V and J are TRBV4-1 and TRBJ1-1; tentative D call: TRBD1 (6 bases). V dropped 4 bases and J dropped 5 bases, with 11 bases sitting between them. Germline V CDR1 and CDR2: MGHRA, YSYEKL. The CDR3 is 13 amino acids. The CDR3, as DNA: TGCGCCAGCAGCCTGTCGGACAGAACTGAAGCTTTCTTT. It translates to CASSLSDRTEAFF.

CDR3 bases: TGTGCCAGTAGTTCCGGACAGGGCTACGAGCAGTACTTC. Translation: CASSSGQGYEQYF. The chain recombines TRBV19 with TRBJ2-7; 8 bases map to TRBD1. Trimming removed 5 bases from V and 3 bases from J; junction bases left unmatched: 3. Looked up from germline, CDR1 is LNHDA and CDR2 is SQIVND (reference sequence). The CDR3 covers 13 residues. Full variable domain (rest looked up from reference TRBV19 and TRBJ2-7): DGGITQSPKYLFRKEGQNVTLSCEQNLNHDAMYWYRQDPGQGLRLIYYSQIVNDFQKGDIAEGYSVSREKKESFPLTVTSAQKNPTAFYLCASSSGQGYEQYFGPGTRLTVT.

This sequence joins TRBV21-1 and TRBJ1-5; the table's TRBD1 call for D was not verified on the DNA. TRBV21-1 is assigned pseudogene status. The length of the CDR3 is 13 residues. The CDR3 coding sequence is TGTGCCAGCAGCAAAGGACAAGATCAGCCCCAGCATTTT. Residues: CASSKGQDQPQHF.

J is TRBJ1-6 and V is TRBV27, with 8 bases aligning to TRBD1. This CDR3 is 15 amino acids long. The V and J ends lost 4 bases and 4 bases, in that order; junction bases with no gene match: 3. Germline loops: CDR1 MNHEY, CDR2 SMNVEV (reference sequence). The CDR3 here is CASSWTGSYNSPLHF. The CDR3, as DNA: TGTGCCAGCAGTTGGACAGGGTCATATAATTCACCCCTCCACTTT.

The CDR3 sequence is CSESGLASNEQFF. CDR3 coding DNA: TGCAGCGAATCGGGACTAGCTTCCAATGAGCAGTTCTTC. The rearrangement links TRBV29-1 to TRBJ2-1; 9 nucleotides align to TRBD2. Germline-derived CDR1 and CDR2 are SQVTM and ANQGSEA. The CDR3 is 13 amino acids. V was clipped by 7 bases and J by 6 bases; unmatched bases: 7.